This entry describes one TCR beta chain. As yet, its antigen is unknown. This sample is drawn from a study of cytomegalovirus exposure and HLA in healthy donors. Study overall: HLA-typed donors contributed around 82 million unique TCRs, which were held in an early data release. Overall study results and limits: Reportedly, TCR beta sequences accurately predicted HLA-A and HLA-B alleles in most subjects. The later analysis indicated that the majority of CMV-associated TCR beta chains appeared HLA-restricted.

PCR employed 60 Vbeta and 13 Jbeta primers. The repertoire was sequenced with immunoSEQ multiplex PCR; TCRdb's copy has only in-frame clones and lacks some. Here the sample spans 150,000 or so clones, approximately 80% being singletons. Germline CDR1 MNHNS, CDR2 SASEGT. The CDR3 loop spans 13 amino acids. Trimming shortened V by 7 bases and J by 7 bases, and 16 bases separated the two germline ends. Sequencing was carried out using PBMCs. The TCR comes from a man aged 45-60 years in good health and CMV-seronegative. This chain uses TRBV6-1 with TRBJ1-2, with D unclear. The DNA of the CDR3 is TGTGCCAGCACCGTGGACTTCTATCGTGGCTACACCTTC. As protein: CASTVDFYRGYTF.